The sequence of this TCR beta chain was determined in a study of cytomegalovirus exposure and HLA in healthy donors. The CDR3 has 11 residues. CDR1 is SQVTM, CDR2 ANQGSEA, per germline. V was clipped by 4 bases and J by 4 bases, with 7 bases between them. The PCR was carried out with 60 Vbeta primers and 13 Jbeta primers. The assay was immunoSEQ multiplex PCR, and TCRdb's table has in-frame clones only and misses some. Of about 190,000 clones listed, roughly 74% are singletons. About this clone: Its antigen is currently unknown.

Study-wide points: There were some public TCRs occurring in many donors, but most TCR sequences were rare.

This chain uses TRBV29-1 with TRBJ1-2; D perhaps matches TRBD1 (5 bases). The sequence derives from a woman aged 30 to 39 in good health and CMV-seropositive. Sequenced input: PBMCs. The CDR3 DNA follows: TGCAGCGTTGGTGACAGCTATGGCTACACCTTC. Its translation is CSVGDSYGYTF.